This T cell receptor beta chain is drawn from a study of blood T cells in healthy people across ages (dated by TCRdb to between 2014 and 2016). Describing the broader study: In model experiments, template switching captured about one uniquely barcoded TCR beta cDNA molecule for every two T cells. Age-related changes in TCR beta repertoire diversity were measured in the study by deep sequencing normalized with unique cDNA molecular identifiers. The study analyzed two additional independent replicas of 1 million unique cDNA reads from the same blood draw for two donors, one aged 18 to 30 and one aged 80 or older. The donors were split into four age groups: young (average 16 years), middle-aged (about 40), aged (more than 60) and long-lived (under 90). Donors of different ages were randomly distributed across sequencing lanes to avoid experimental bias.

Note on this clonotype: What this receptor recognizes is not known. There are no base qualities to consult, and no much larger clone falls within one base.

The library came from 5' RACE. TCRdb names Illumina HiSeq 2500 as the instrument used. The second PCR ran for roughly 7 to 12 cycles and used a J-beta primer mix along with a sample-barcoded 5' primer. A unique molecular identifier was introduced onto each TCR beta cDNA molecule by a template-switch 5' adaptor carrying 12 random nucleotides. Each sample yielded at least 2.5 million CDR3-containing paired-end reads. First-strand cDNA synthesis was performed from all RNA using the Mint cDNA synthesis kit, with priming by a TRBC-specific oligonucleotide. After uracil-DNA glycosylase treatment, a first 18-cycle PCR used universal primers M1SS and BC2_uni_R on all cDNA. The original methods were these. Each sample was normalized by randomly selecting 1 million high-quality reads, each carrying a distinct molecular identifier. Instead of being binned into consensus sequences, reads with shared molecular identifiers were discarded. CDR3 identification, clonotype clustering and error correction used MiTCR with a Q25 quality threshold and the strictest error-elimination algorithm. Lower-bound total TCR beta diversity was estimated with a nonparametric unseen species model using Euler transformation. The public reads were reanalyzed by TCRdb: fastp trimming at Q25, MiXCR alignment, in-frame beta chains only. Here each entry gathers all rows of one CDR3 protein and keeps the most common genes and DNA. The V and J calls and clone size are TCRdb's, not the authors'. The sample data list 1.5 million to 2 million distinct CDR3 sequences, and approximately 50% of these were observed just once. The biggest ten clones account for 2% to 2.5% of the sample.

General findings and caveats noted by the study authors: The percentage of naive T cells measured by flow cytometry correlated strongly with observed TCR beta diversity. Estimates of total diversity based on one million sequenced T cells were regarded as lower bounds and as underestimates. The CMV infection status of donors was not known, potentially confounding age-related changes in expanded clonotypes. As age increased, observed TCR beta diversity per million T cells dropped in a roughly linear way, and a significant reduction was already evident by age 40. Compared with the aged group, the long-lived group had more naive CD4+ T cells, fewer expanded clones and increased TCR diversity, suggesting age selection. Conclusive comparison of naive and antigen-experienced compartments was prevented by the profiling of bulk unsorted PBMCs.

The donors were roughly 39 Caucasian individuals from Russia, aged roughly 6 to 100 years, who were systemically healthy. Around 10 milliliters of peripheral blood were collected from each donor into EDTA-treated Vacutainer tubes. Ficoll-Paque density-gradient centrifugation was used to isolate PBMCs, with at least 6.5 million obtained per sample. Trizol reagent was used to extract total RNA from PBMCs, with at least 5 micrograms per sample. The percentages of naive CD45RAhigh/CD27high T cells were determined by flow cytometry on a PBMC aliquot from every donor. The junction shows trimming of 4 bases on V and 2 bases on J, plus 12 bases between the germline ends. The CDR3, from cysteine to phenylalanine, totals 13 residues. Left in the record is the CDR3 DNA by itself, 39 bases read in frame from the first base. The germline V gene (reference sequence) supplies CDR1 DFQATT and CDR2 SNEGSKA.

The chain joins TRBV20-1 to TRBJ2-7, with TRBD1 perhaps the D gene, on 6 matching bases. The receptor was derived from a woman in her thirties or forties in good health. Source material: blood. The DNA reads as follows: TGCAGTGCTACGGGACAAGGAGCCTACGAGCAGTACTTC. This encodes CSATGQGAYEQYF.